This TCR beta chain was found in a study of cytomegalovirus exposure and HLA in healthy donors. V lost 6 bases, J lost 0 bases, and 18 bases lay in between. Germline values: CDR1 MDHEN, CDR2 SYDVKM. The CDR3 contains 16 residues. Vbeta (60) and Jbeta (13) primers were used in the PCR. Clones were sequenced by immunoSEQ multiplex PCR, and TCRdb holds only the in-frame ones, with some missing. The repertoire holds approximately 150,000 clones, with around four fifths as singletons. Turning to this clone: Its specificity is not known.

Findings and caveats of the study: Within a later analysis, the majority of CMV-associated TCR beta chains appeared HLA-restricted. With later analysis, a missense DCLRE1C variant became linked to TCR beta V- and J-gene trimming. Published work reported that the classifier diagnosed cytomegalovirus status with high specificity and sensitivity.

The chain recombines TRBV28 with TRBJ2-7; perhaps TRBD2 as D (6 bases). The sample comprised PBMCs. This TCR came from a boy younger than 10 in good health and CMV-seronegative. The CDR3 loop reads CASSAPGLAYSYEQYF. The CDR3 DNA sequence: TGTGCCAGCAGCGCTCCCGGGCTAGCGTACTCCTACGAGCAGTACTTC.